Listed below are T cell receptor beta chains from one sample, sequenced in a study of cytomegalovirus exposure and HLA in healthy donors. Here immunoSEQ multiplex PCR was the method, and the copy in TCRdb shows in-frame clones only, minus some. The sample includes 83,000 or so clones, 81% of them seen just once. Sequenced input: PBMCs. The receptors here all came from a woman aged 25-40 years in good health and CMV-seronegative. Both conserved end residues are part of each CDR3. A D gene is named only where the DNA matches it firmly. Not every row has a clone size; where given, it reads once, few, many or a size class.

TRBV5-1	TRBD2	TRBJ2-5	-	CASSPGLAGLETQYF	TGCGCCAGCAGCCCTGGACTAGCGGGATTGGAGACCCAGTACTTC
TRBV7-6	-	TRBJ2-1	-	CASSAKPSLNEQFF	TGTGCCAGCAGCGCCAAACCCAGTCTCAATGAGCAGTTCTTC
TRBV28	-	TRBJ1-1	-	CASRPRRENTEAFF	TGTGCCAGCAGACCCCGACGGGAGAACACTGAAGCTTTCTTT
TRBV6-1	-	TRBJ2-7	-	CASSTETYEQYF	TGTGCCAGCAGTACGGAGACCTACGAGCAGTACTTC
TRBV11-1	-	TRBJ1-1	-	CASSPTDNTEAFF	TGTGCCAGCAGCCCGACAGACAACACTGAAGCTTTCTTT
TRBV14	-	TRBJ2-1	once	CASSWDRVFWGTSGGEQFF	TGTGCCAGCAGCTGGGACAGGGTATTTTGGGGAACTAGCGGCGGTGAGCAGTTCTTC
TRBV29-1	TRBD1	TRBJ1-1	few	CSVWDRGRQEDTEAFF	TGCAGCGTCTGGGACAGGGGAAGGCAGGAGGACACTGAAGCTTTCTTT
TRBV28	-	TRBJ1-2	-	CASSRPGQIYGYTF	TGCGCCAGCAGTCGTCCCGGACAAATCTATGGCTACACCTTC
TRBV28	TRBD1	TRBJ2-4	-	CASSLQGTGVKNIQYF	TGTGCCAGCAGTTTACAGGGGACAGGGGTCAAAAACATTCAGTACTTC
TRBV6-4	TRBD2	TRBJ2-1	-	CASSGTSGSPNEQFF	TGTGCCAGCAGTGGGACTAGCGGTTCCCCGAATGAGCAGTTCTTC
TRBV5-1	-	TRBJ2-5	-	CASSLQDSYQETQYF	TGCGCCAGCAGCTTGCAGGATTCGTACCAAGAGACCCAGTACTTC
TRBV4-3	-	TRBJ1-5	few	CASSRQSGGGQPQHF	TGCGCCAGCAGCCGTCAAAGCGGGGGTGGCCAGCCCCAGCATTTT
TRBV7-8	-	TRBJ2-7	-	CASSPRGTKTYEQYF	TGTGCCAGCAGCCCAAGGGGCACAAAAACCTACGAGCAGTACTTC
TRBV2	TRBD2	TRBJ2-7	-	CASSESPFTSGRAYEQYF	TGTGCCAGCAGTGAATCCCCGTTTACTAGCGGGAGGGCCTACGAGCAGTACTTC
TRBV4-1	TRBD2	TRBJ2-7	-	CASSQVLAGITYEQYF	TGCGCCAGCAGCCAAGTGCTAGCGGGGATTACCTACGAGCAGTACTTC
TRBV27	-	TRBJ2-7	-	CASSLREGAHYEQYF	TGTGCCAGCAGTTTAAGAGAAGGGGCCCACTACGAGCAGTACTTC
TRBV19	-	TRBJ1-1	-	CASTKFSAEAFF	TGTGCCAGTACCAAGTTTTCAGCTGAAGCTTTCTTT
TRBV28	-	TRBJ2-7	once	CASSFPLIRSSYEQYF	TGTGCCAGCAGTTTCCCCCTCATTAGAAGCTCCTACGAGCAGTACTTC
TRBV5-1	-	TRBJ1-4	-	CASSFNGGQEKLFF	TGCGCCAGCAGCTTTAATGGGGGCCAGGAAAAACTGTTTTTT
TRBV11-2	TRBD1	TRBJ1-1	-	CASSLYRGPNTEAFF	TGTGCCAGCAGCTTATACAGGGGGCCGAACACTGAAGCTTTCTTT
TRBV19	TRBD1	TRBJ1-1	-	CASSREGGTGAFTEAFF	TGTGCCAGTTCGCGAGAGGGGGGGACAGGGGCTTTCACTGAAGCTTTCTTT
TRBV18	-	TRBJ1-5	once	CASSLSGDYQPQHF	TGTGCCAGCTCACTGTCCGGGGATTATCAGCCCCAGCATTTT
TRBV5-6	TRBD1	TRBJ2-5	-	CASSHNRGPAETQYF	TGTGCCAGCAGCCACAACAGGGGGCCCGCGGAGACCCAGTACTTC
TRBV25-1	TRBD1	TRBJ1-5	-	CASRPQGGSQPQHF	TGTGCCAGCAGACCCCAAGGGGGCAGTCAGCCCCAGCATTTT
TRBV6-1	-	TRBJ1-1	-	CASSEGGGLEAFF	TGTGCCAGCAGTGAAGGGGGAGGGTTAGAAGCTTTCTTT
TRBV19	-	TRBJ2-2	-	CASSSLPSQTRGTGELFF	TGTGCCAGTAGTTCCCTCCCCAGCCAAACGCGGGGCACCGGGGAGCTGTTTTTT
TRBV5-4	TRBD2	TRBJ2-2	few	CASSLVLADTGELFF	TGTGCCAGCAGCTTGGTTCTAGCGGACACCGGGGAGCTGTTTTTT
TRBV19	TRBD2	TRBJ2-1	once	CASSIAGGLFMNEQFF	TGTGCCAGTAGTATAGCGGGAGGGCTATTCATGAATGAGCAGTTCTTC
TRBV7-2	-	TRBJ2-3	-	CASSFGQRTDTQYF	TGTGCCAGCAGCTTTGGACAGCGCACAGATACGCAGTATTTT
TRBV2	-	TRBJ2-6	once	CASSRRSGANVLTF	TGTGCCAGCAGTCGGAGGTCTGGGGCCAACGTCCTGACTTTC
TRBV7-9	-	TRBJ2-5	once	CASSLDSREETQYF	TGTGCCAGCAGCTTAGATAGCAGGGAAGAGACCCAGTACTTC
TRBV9	-	TRBJ1-4	few	CASSVGAGRNEKLFF	TGTGCCAGCAGCGTAGGGGCAGGGCGCAATGAAAAACTGTTTTTT
TRBV5-1	-	TRBJ2-5	-	CASSLDSRVYQETQYF	TGCGCCAGCAGCTTGGACTCACGAGTTTACCAAGAGACCCAGTACTTC
TRBV4-3	-	TRBJ2-7	-	CASSAMGGLGDEQYF	TGCGCCAGCAGCGCAATGGGAGGCTTAGGGGACGAGCAGTACTTC
TRBV30	-	TRBJ1-5	-	CAWTNRRDQPQHF	TGTGCCTGGACGAACAGGAGAGATCAGCCCCAGCATTTT
TRBV4-1	TRBD1	TRBJ2-7	-	CASSQVVSRTGDEQYF	TGCGCCAGCAGCCAAGTCGTGTCAAGGACAGGGGACGAGCAGTACTTC
TRBV16	TRBD1	TRBJ2-1	few	CASSQGQGKYNEQFF	TGTGCCAGCAGCCAGGGACAGGGGAAGTACAATGAGCAGTTCTTC
TRBV30	-	TRBJ1-6	-	CAWSVIGSNSPLHF	TGTGCCTGGAGTGTCATTGGGAGTAATTCACCCCTCCACTTT
TRBV4-3	TRBD1	TRBJ2-1	-	CASSRDRGGNEQFF	TGCGCCAGCAGCCGGGACAGGGGAGGGAATGAGCAGTTCTTC
TRBV25-1	-	TRBJ2-7	-	CASREAAWEGYEQYF	TGTGCCAGCAGGGAGGCGGCTTGGGAAGGCTACGAGCAGTACTTC
TRBV19	-	TRBJ1-5	-	CASSIPLRGSNQPQHF	TGTGCCAGTAGTATCCCTCTCCGGGGAAGCAATCAGCCCCAGCATTTT
TRBV25-1	-	TRBJ2-5	-	CASSSQAYQETQYF	TGTGCCAGCAGTAGCCAGGCGTACCAAGAGACCCAGTACTTC
TRBV28	TRBD2	TRBJ2-5	-	CASSLLRESTQYF	TGTGCCAGCAGTTTATTGCGGGAGTCCACCCAGTACTTC
TRBV12-5	-	TRBJ2-7	-	CASGLVRGEPTYEQYF	TGTGCTAGTGGTTTGGTCAGGGGGGAGCCAACCTACGAGCAGTACTTC
TRBV6-6	-	TRBJ2-7	-	CASKMMAVSYEQYF	TGTGCCAGCAAAATGATGGCAGTCTCCTACGAGCAGTACTTC
TRBV28	TRBD2	TRBJ2-1	few	CASSRNLAGHEQFF	TGTGCCAGCAGTCGCAACTTAGCGGGCCATGAGCAGTTCTTC
TRBV10-1	TRBD1	TRBJ2-7	-	CASSATGVNEQYF	TGCGCCAGCAGCGCAACAGGGGTCAACGAGCAGTACTTC
TRBV10-3	-	TRBJ2-7	-	CAISARGMGYEQYF	TGTGCCATCAGTGCTAGGGGAATGGGATACGAGCAGTACTTC
TRBV29-1	TRBD1	TRBJ2-7	-	CSVATGGYEQYF	TGCAGCGTTGCGACAGGGGGTTACGAGCAGTACTTC
TRBV18	TRBD1	TRBJ1-1	-	CASSGDRVNTEAFF	TGTGCCAGCTCAGGAGACAGGGTAAACACTGAAGCTTTCTTT
TRBV18	-	TRBJ2-7	-	CASSPTGLVKSYEQYF	TGTGCCAGCTCACCAACAGGGTTAGTGAAGTCCTACGAGCAGTACTTC
TRBV30	-	TRBJ1-5	once	CAWTDSAVNQPQHF	TGTGCCTGGACCGACAGCGCTGTCAATCAGCCCCAGCATTTT
TRBV6-6	TRBD2	TRBJ2-7	-	CASSYAGGSYEQYF	TGTGCCAGCAGTTATGCGGGAGGTTCCTACGAGCAGTACTTC
TRBV28	TRBD1	TRBJ2-7	-	CASSLLDRPQGEYF	TGTGCCAGCAGTTTGTTGGACAGACCTCAGGGGGAGTACTTC
TRBV9	-	TRBJ2-7	-	CASSVDEAGMYEQYF	TGTGCCAGCAGCGTAGATGAGGCGGGAATGTACGAGCAGTACTTC
TRBV14	-	TRBJ1-6	-	CASSKLSGLKNSPLHF	TGTGCCAGCAGCAAGCTTTCGGGACTGAAGAATTCACCCCTCCACTTT
TRBV5-5	-	TRBJ2-5	-	CASSFIQRDRTNLETQYF	TGTGCCAGCAGCTTTATTCAGCGGGACAGGACAAACCTGGAGACCCAGTACTTC
TRBV6-5	-	TRBJ2-1	-	CASRQSRNEQFF	TGTGCCAGCAGACAGAGCAGGAATGAGCAGTTCTTC
TRBV19	-	TRBJ2-1	-	CASSHRGGGNEQFF	TGTGCCAGTAGCCACAGGGGAGGAGGCAATGAGCAGTTCTTC
TRBV7-2	TRBD2	TRBJ2-7	-	CASSLGGTRYEQYF	TGTGCCAGCAGCTTAGGCGGGACTAGGTACGAGCAGTACTTC